This T cell receptor beta chain was sequenced for a study of T cells expressing NK-cell markers (dated by TCRdb to 2019 to 2021). With respect to the entire study: In sorted CD3+CD56+NKG2C+, CD3+CD56+NKG2C- and CD3+CD56-NKG2C+ T-cell subsets from about 8 donors, TCR beta-chain repertoires were profiled. Seven of the eight sequenced donors were HCMV-seropositive and one was HCMV-seronegative. Randomly selected healthy volunteers, three men and five women, were used as the eight sequenced donors. Libraries were sequenced as 2 x 150 bp reads on Illumina HiSeq 2000/2500, MiSeq or NextSeq.

As for this clonotype: Its antigen remains unidentified.

HCMV serostatus was determined by detecting HCMV-specific IgG in serum with a commercial ELISA kit. Ficoll density gradient centrifugation was used to isolate peripheral blood mononuclear cells from blood. The CDR3 has 16 amino acids, counting the end cysteine and phenylalanine. The DNA is unrecorded. CDR1 SGHVS and CDR2 FQNEAQ are derived from the germline V gene. Overall study outcomes, separate from this receptor: In 6 or 7 donors, the dominant CD3+CD56+NKG2C+ clonotypes ranked among the top 10 CD8+ clonotypes, making up about 1.0-7.5% of CD8+ T cells. Whether the expanded NKG2C-expressing T cell clones were specific for HCMV antigens remained unclear. Those dominant clonotypes were again the most abundant among CD3+CD56-NKG2C+ cells in four donors, at about 25-60.1%.

The instrument given in TCRdb is Illumina HiSeq 2000. TCR beta cDNA libraries were prepared using 5'RACE template switching, which introduced a universal primer site and unique molecular identifiers. cDNA synthesis was primed from the TCR beta constant segment and was followed by two successive PCR amplification steps. The original methods were these. MIGEC handled demultiplexing of the reads and grouping by UMI, while MiTCR was used to assemble and quantify clonotypes. To exclude erroneous sequences, any TCR cDNA sequence not supported by at least two reads was discarded. Downstream repertoire analysis used the tcR package, and clonotypes were matched across fractions by CDR3 nucleotide sequence plus V segment. Antigen specificity was annotated against VDJdb with VDJmatch, allowing one amino acid substitution in CDR3. Following TCRdb reprocessing, every CDR3 protein sequence forms one entry, and DNA is not provided. The V and J calls were determined by TCRdb, not by the authors. The table for this sample lists a few hundred thousand distinct CDR3 sequences. The ten top clones hold roughly 5.5% of the sample.

The sequence was collected from a man aged 18-75 years in good health. The chain joins TRBV7-8 to TRBJ2-2; TCRdb outputs TRBD1, but without DNA this stays unchecked. Specimen: blood T cells: a sorted CD56 or NKG2C T cell subset, CD4+ or CD8+ T cells, or bulk PBMC T cells (not recorded which). The CDR3 amino acid sequence is: CASSPAWGGSTGELFF.